This T cell receptor beta chain originates from a study of CXCR3-negative and CXCR3-positive naive CD8 T cells. Overall study results and limits: Memory cells differed in TRBV-TRBJ usage, but naive CXCR3-negative and CXCR3-positive cells had similar usage. Naive subsets were similarly diverse, while memory CD8+ repertoires were much less diverse. CXCR3-expressing naive cells carried TRB CDR3s more hydrophobic than those of CXCR3-negative naive cells.

Per germline, CDR1 SGHVS and CDR2 FQNEAQ. There are 16 residues in the CDR3. Concerning this clonotype itself: Its antigen is undetermined.

The method, 5' RACE with UMI labels, was used to prepare the TRB cDNA libraries. Following a re-call of the 5' RACE reads, TCRdb has one entry per CDR3 protein and lacks DNA. This specimen shows some 68,000 distinct CDR3 sequences; the ten leading clones hold around 5%. The source material was naive CXCR3+ CD8+ T cells from blood. Subset noted: CD45RO-CCR7+CD27+CD95- naive CD8+ T cells expressing CXCR3 (TNR3+). V is TRBV7-8 and J is TRBJ1-3. This receptor was obtained from a human donor in good health. Some clones in this sample may be carry-over from other donors' samples. CDR3 sequence: CASSLDFPTSGNTIYF. The whole variable domain, filled in from reference TRBV7-8 and TRBJ1-3, reads GAGVSQSPRYKVAKRGQDVALRCDPISGHVSLFWYQQALGQGPEFLTYFQNEAQLDKSGLPSDRFFAERPEGSVSTLKIQRTQQEDSAVYLCASSLDFPTSGNTIYFGEGSWLTVV.